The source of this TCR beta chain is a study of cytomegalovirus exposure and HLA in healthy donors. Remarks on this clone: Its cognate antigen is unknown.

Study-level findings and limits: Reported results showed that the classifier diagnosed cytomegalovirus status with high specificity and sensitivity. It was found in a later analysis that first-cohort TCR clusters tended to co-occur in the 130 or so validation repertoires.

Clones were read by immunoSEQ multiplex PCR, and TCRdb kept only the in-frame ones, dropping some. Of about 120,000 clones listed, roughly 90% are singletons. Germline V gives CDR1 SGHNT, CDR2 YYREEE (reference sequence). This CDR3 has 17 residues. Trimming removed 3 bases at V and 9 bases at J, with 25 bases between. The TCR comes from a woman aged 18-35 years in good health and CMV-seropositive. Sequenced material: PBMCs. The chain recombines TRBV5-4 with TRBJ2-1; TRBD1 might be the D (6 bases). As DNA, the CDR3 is TGTGCCAGCAGCTCGACCTCAGGGGCGTTACTTGGTGGTGAGCAGTTCTTC. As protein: CASSSTSGALLGGEQFF.